The sequence of this TCR beta chain was determined in a study of T-cell memory formation after mild COVID-19. The TCR alpha and TCR beta cDNA libraries, bearing sample barcodes and UMIs, were generated by 5'RACE using constant-segment primers. Using its own MiXCR run on the 5' RACE reads, TCRdb lists one record per CDR3 protein. The sample lists some 290,000 distinct CDR3 sequences, about 17% occurring once. This CDR3 has 16 residues. V was clipped by 3 bases and J by 1 base, with 13 bases between them. Germline loops: CDR1 LNHDA, CDR2 SQIVND (reference sequence). Sequences were obtained from PBMCs or a T cell subset sorted from them (not recorded which). The chain has TRBV19 and TRBJ2-1; D is perhaps TRBD2 (7 bases). This clonotype was sampled from a man aged 18 to 30 who had mild COVID-19 (a few samples of this study predate the infection). Cell type and time point are not known. CDR3 in amino acids: CASSITGGRSYNEQFF. CDR3 DNA sequence: TGTGCCAGTAGTATTACGGGGGGCAGGTCCTACAATGAGCAGTTCTTC.